The TCR beta chain under discussion was sequenced for a study of blood T cell repertoires in COVID-19. The overall study: Researchers got acute and convalescent COVID-19 samples from the United States, Italy and Spain. T cells, B-cell-depleted T cells, or PBMCs provided the cDNA or gDNA that served as material.

In the authors' workflow: Scientists estimated how many nucleated cells there were by amplifying reference gene primers. This table comes from immunoSEQ multiplex PCR, and its TCRdb copy is limited to in-frame clones, with some not included. V and J calls and clone size come straight from that table; D and trimming were deduced from the DNA. Of hundreds of thousands of clones listed, 80% to 90% were seen once; the top ten hold around 1.5%. This CDR3 spans 11 amino acids. V was pared by 3 bases and J by 9 bases, with 8 bases between. Germline V gene sequence: CDR1 MDHEN, CDR2 SYDVKM. Sequencing used peripheral blood. This clonotype was sampled from an elderly man with acute or convalescent COVID-19. The genes are TRBV28 and TRBJ1-1; D is unclear. CDR3 protein: CASSFRVQAFF. The DNA of the CDR3 is TGTGCCAGCAGTTTCCGGGTTCAAGCTTTCTTT.